A single sample is the source of the 8 T cell receptor beta chains below, sequenced in a study of CD8+ T cells in alopecia areata. Extracted RNA was reverse transcribed into cDNA, the sequencing template. The table came from immunoSEQ multiplex PCR; TCRdb's copy has only in-frame clones and leaves some out. The table lists 75,000 to 100,000 clones, about 40% of them singletons. The sequencing input was CD4+ T cells sorted from blood. These receptors were obtained from a human donor with alopecia areata.

J is TRBJ1-6 and V is TRBV27; no definite D call. The V and J ends lost 6 bases and 6 bases respectively, with 18 bases between them. Germline V CDR1 and CDR2: MNHEY, SMNVEV (reference sequence). There are 16 residues in the CDR3. The CDR3 DNA reads as TGTGCCAGCAGCTCCCAGGCGGGCTTGGTTAATTCACCCCTCCACTTT. Residues: CASSSQAGLVNSPLHF.

The chain has TRBV5-1 and TRBJ2-3; 9 bases are shared with TRBD2. Looked up from germline, CDR1 is SGHRS and CDR2 is YFSETQ. This CDR3 contains 15 residues. V was pared by 0 bases and J by 1 base, with 0 bases of the junction left unmatched. The CDR3 sequence: CASSLGLAGTDTQYF. As DNA, the CDR3 is TGCGCCAGCAGCTTGGGACTAGCGGGCACAGATACGCAGTATTTT.

The V call is TRBV14, the J call TRBJ1-5; the D gene is possibly TRBD1 (6 bases). The V and J ends lost 4 bases and 5 bases respectively, with 9 bases between them. Germline V gene data show CDR1 as SGHDN and CDR2 as FVKESK. The CDR3 consists of 13 residues. The CDR3 loop reads CASSLGGDQPQHF. The CDR3 DNA is TGTGCCAGCAGCCTTGGGGGCGATCAGCCCCAGCATTTT.

This chain joins TRBV28 and TRBJ2-1, with a weak D call TRBD2 (6 bases). Trimming took off 2 bases at V and 15 bases at J, with 11 bases between the two ends. In germline, CDR1 is MDHEN, CDR2 SYDVKM. The CDR3 runs 11 residues. The CDR3: CASSLEQRAFF. The CDR3 nucleotides read TGTGCCAGCAGTTTAGAACAGCGGGCGTTCTTC.

This clone was found a few times. The chain has TRBV2 and TRBJ2-7, with TRBD2 identical over 12 bases. V lost 6 bases to trimming and J lost 0 bases; unmatched junction nucleotides: 15. CDR1 is SNHLY, CDR2 FYNNEI, per germline. The CDR3 sequence is 19 residues long. Here the CDR3 DNA reads TGTGCCAGCAGGGAAAGTGAATTGGGACTAGCGGGTAGCTCCTACGAGCAGTACTTC. Encoded protein: CASRESELGLAGSSYEQYF.

Only a few counts were recorded for this clone. The chain recombines TRBV28 with TRBJ1-4; tentative D call: TRBD1 (5 bases). Per the germline V gene, CDR1 is MDHEN and CDR2 is SYDVKM. The V end lost 4 bases, the J end lost 5 bases, and 17 bases lay between the germline ends. The CDR3 runs 16 residues. The CDR3 loop reads CASSSPSGAGNEKLFF. The CDR3 nucleotides read TGTGCCAGCAGTTCTCCTAGCGGGGCCGGGAATGAAAAACTGTTTTTT.

This chain links TRBV5-1 with TRBJ2-1, with a tentative D call TRBD1 (6 bases). The ends were cut back, 0 bases at V and 9 bases at J, with 10 bases in the middle. The CDR3 extends over 13 amino acids. Germline CDR1 reads SGHRS; CDR2 reads YFSETQ. CDR3 nucleotides: TGCGCCAGCAGCTTGGGACAGGTAGCTGAGCAGTTCTTC. It translates to CASSLGQVAEQFF.

This chain links TRBV7-9 with TRBJ1-6; D might be TRBD1 (6 bases). There are 15 residues in the CDR3. V lost 3 bases, J lost 8 bases, and 14 bases lay in between. Germline assignment: CDR1 SEHNR and CDR2 FQNEAQ (reference sequence). CDR3 nucleotide sequence: TGTGCCAGCAGCTTGCTGCGGACAGTTGATTCACCCCTCCACTTT. This gives the protein CASSLLRTVDSPLHF.